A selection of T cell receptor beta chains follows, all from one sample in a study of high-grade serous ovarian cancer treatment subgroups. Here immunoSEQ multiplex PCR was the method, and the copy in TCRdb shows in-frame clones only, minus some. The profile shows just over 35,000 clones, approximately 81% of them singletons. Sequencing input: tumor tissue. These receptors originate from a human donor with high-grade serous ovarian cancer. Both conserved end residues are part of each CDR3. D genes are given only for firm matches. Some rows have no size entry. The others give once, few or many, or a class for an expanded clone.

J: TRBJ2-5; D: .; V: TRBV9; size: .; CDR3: CASSSTSASAKETQYF; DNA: TGTGCCAGCAGCTCTACGAGCGCATCCGCAAAAGAGACCCAGTACTTC
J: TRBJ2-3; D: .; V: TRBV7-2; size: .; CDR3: CASSLRWQSSTDTQYF; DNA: TGTGCCAGCAGCTTACGGTGGCAATCTAGCACAGATACGCAGTATTTT
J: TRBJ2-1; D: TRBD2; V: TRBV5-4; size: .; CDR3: CASSLVSSGSGVYEQFF; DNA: TGTGCCAGCAGCTTGGTGTCTAGCGGGAGTGGAGTTTATGAGCAGTTCTTC
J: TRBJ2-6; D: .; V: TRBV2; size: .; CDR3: CASSVGGTGANVLTF; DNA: TGTGCCAGCAGTGTGGGAGGTACTGGGGCCAACGTCCTGACTTTC
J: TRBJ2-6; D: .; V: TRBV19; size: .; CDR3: CASSNGRTPKSGANVLTF; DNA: TGTGCCAGTAGTAATGGCAGAACTCCTAAGTCTGGGGCCAACGTCCTGACTTTC
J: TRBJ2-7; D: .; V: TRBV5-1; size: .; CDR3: CASSLAQGPYEQYF; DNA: TGCGCCAGCAGCTTGGCCCAGGGTCCCTACGAGCAGTACTTC
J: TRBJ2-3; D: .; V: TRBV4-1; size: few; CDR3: CASSLSGVDTDTQYF; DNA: TGCGCCAGCAGCCTGAGCGGCGTCGACACAGATACGCAGTATTTT
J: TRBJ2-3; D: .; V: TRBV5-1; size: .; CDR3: CASRDPTSTDTQYF; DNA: TGCGCCAGCAGGGACCCCACTAGCACAGATACGCAGTATTTT
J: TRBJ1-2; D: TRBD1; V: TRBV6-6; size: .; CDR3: CASSYSVDRGNTF; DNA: TGTGCCAGCAGTTACTCGGTGGACAGGGGGAACACCTTC
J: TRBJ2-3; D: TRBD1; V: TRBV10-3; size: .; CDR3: CAISGDRGPDTQYF; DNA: TGTGCCATCAGTGGGGACAGGGGGCCGGATACGCAGTATTTT
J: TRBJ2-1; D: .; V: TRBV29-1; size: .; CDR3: CSVDVVAVGGWQFF; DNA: TGCAGCGTTGATGTGGTAGCTGTAGGTGGATGGCAGTTCTTC
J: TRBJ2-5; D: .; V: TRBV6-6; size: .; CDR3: CASSYSRQETQYF; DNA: TGTGCCAGCAGTTACTCCAGGCAAGAGACCCAGTACTTC
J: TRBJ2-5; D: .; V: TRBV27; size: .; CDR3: CASSPRDSGRKTQYF; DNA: TGTGCCAGCAGCCCCCGGGACTCAGGACGAAAGACCCAGTACTTC
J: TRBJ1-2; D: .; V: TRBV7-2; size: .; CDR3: CASSPRTGIHLYGYTF; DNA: TGTGCCAGCAGCCCGCGGACCGGGATCCACCTCTATGGCTACACCTTC
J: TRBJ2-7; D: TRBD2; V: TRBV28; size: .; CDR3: CASSPTSGKIYYEQYF; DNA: TGTGCCAGCAGTCCGACTAGCGGGAAGATTTATTACGAGCAGTACTTC
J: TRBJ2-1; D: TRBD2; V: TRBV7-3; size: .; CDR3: CASSQEAGGSSYNEQFF; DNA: TGTGCCAGCAGCCAAGAAGCGGGAGGGAGCTCCTACAATGAGCAGTTCTTC
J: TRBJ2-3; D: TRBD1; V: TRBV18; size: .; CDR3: CASSQHRGADTQYF; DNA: TGTGCCAGCTCACAACACAGGGGAGCAGATACGCAGTATTTT
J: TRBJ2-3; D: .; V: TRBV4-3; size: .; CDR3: CASSQDSQGLTSTDTQYF; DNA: TGCGCCAGCAGCCAAGATAGTCAGGGCCTCACTAGCACAGATACGCAGTATTTT
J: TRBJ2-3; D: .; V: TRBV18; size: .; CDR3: CASSPAASATDTQYF; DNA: TGTGCCAGCTCACCCGCCGCTAGCGCCACAGATACGCAGTATTTT
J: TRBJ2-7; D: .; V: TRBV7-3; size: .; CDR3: CASSLKSGDYEQYF; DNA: TGTGCCAGCAGCTTGAAATCGGGGGACTACGAGCAGTACTTC
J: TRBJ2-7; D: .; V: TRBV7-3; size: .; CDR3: CASSPSAGVQYF; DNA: TGTGCCAGCAGCCCGTCCGCTGGTGTGCAGTACTTC
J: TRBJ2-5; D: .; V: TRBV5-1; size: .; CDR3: CASSLAWLGETQYF; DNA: TGCGCCAGCAGCTTGGCATGGCTTGGGGAGACCCAGTACTTC
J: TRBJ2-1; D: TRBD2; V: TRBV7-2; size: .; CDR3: CASSPHSGESEQFF; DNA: TGTGCCAGCAGCCCCCATAGCGGGGAGAGTGAGCAGTTCTTC
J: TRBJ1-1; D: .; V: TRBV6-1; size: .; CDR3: CASLGNIEAFF; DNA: TGTGCCAGTCTCGGGAATATCGAAGCTTTCTTT
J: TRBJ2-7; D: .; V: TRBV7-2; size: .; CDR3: CASSPRHRSDEQYF; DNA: TGTGCCAGCAGCCCACGACACAGGTCGGACGAGCAGTACTTC
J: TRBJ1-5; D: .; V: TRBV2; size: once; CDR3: CASSLPRNQPQHF; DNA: TGTGCCAGCAGTCTACCCCGCAATCAGCCCCAGCATTTT
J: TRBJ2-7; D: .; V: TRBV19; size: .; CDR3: CASSLYLGREQYF; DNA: TGTGCCAGTAGTCTCTACCTAGGACGGGAGCAGTACTTC
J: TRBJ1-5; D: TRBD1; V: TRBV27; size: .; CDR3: CASSPRQGLGQPQHF; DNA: TGTGCCAGCAGTCCCAGACAGGGGTTAGGGCAGCCCCAGCATTTT
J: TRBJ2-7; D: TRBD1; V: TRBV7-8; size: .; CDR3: CASAPGQPRYEQYF; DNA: TGTGCCAGCGCCCCGGGACAGCCGCGCTACGAGCAGTACTTC
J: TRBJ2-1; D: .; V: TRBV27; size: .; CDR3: CASSLSGEQFF; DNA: TGTGCCAGCAGTTTATCCGGTGAGCAGTTCTTC
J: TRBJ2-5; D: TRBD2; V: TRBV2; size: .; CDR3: CASEGGLKTQYF; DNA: TGTGCCAGCGAGGGAGGGTTGAAGACCCAGTACTTC
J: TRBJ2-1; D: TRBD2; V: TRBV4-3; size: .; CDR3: CASSQGSRGGGGHEQFF; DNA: TGCGCCAGCAGCCAGGGGTCTCGGGGCGGGGGGGGCCATGAGCAGTTCTTC
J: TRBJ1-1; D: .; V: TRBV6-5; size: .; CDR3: CASSSTGEAFF; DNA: TGTGCCAGCAGTTCGACAGGTGAAGCTTTCTTT